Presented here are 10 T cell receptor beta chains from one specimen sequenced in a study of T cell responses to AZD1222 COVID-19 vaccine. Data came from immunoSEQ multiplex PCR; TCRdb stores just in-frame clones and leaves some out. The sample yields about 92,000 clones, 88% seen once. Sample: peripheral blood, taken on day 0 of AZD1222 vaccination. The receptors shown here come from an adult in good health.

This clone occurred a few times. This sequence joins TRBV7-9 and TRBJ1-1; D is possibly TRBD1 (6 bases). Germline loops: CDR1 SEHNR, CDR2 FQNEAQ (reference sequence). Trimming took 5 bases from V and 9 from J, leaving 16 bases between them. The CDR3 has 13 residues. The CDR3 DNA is TGTGCCAGCAGCCCGACCTCTGGGGGGCAAGCTTTCTTT. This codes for CASSPTSGGQAFF.

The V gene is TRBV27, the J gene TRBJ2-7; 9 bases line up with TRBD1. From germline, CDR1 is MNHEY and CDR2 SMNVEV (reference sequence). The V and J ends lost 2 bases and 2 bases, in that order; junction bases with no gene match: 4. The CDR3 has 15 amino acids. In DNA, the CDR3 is TGTGCCAGCAGTTTAGATGGGACAGGGACCTACGAGCAGTACTTC. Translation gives CASSLDGTGTYEQYF.

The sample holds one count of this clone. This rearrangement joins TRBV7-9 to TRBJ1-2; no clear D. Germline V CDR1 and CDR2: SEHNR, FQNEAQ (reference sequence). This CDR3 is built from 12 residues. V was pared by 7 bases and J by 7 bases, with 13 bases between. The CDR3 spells CASTVSDGGYTF. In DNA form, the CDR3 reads TGTGCCAGCACTGTCTCGGACGGTGGCTACACCTTC.

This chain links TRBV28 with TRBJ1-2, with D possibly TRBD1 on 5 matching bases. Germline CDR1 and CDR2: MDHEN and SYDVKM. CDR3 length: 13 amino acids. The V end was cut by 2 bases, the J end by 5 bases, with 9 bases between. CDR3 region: CASSLGGEYGYTF. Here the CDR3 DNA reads TGTGCCAGCAGTTTAGGGGGGGAGTATGGCTACACCTTC.

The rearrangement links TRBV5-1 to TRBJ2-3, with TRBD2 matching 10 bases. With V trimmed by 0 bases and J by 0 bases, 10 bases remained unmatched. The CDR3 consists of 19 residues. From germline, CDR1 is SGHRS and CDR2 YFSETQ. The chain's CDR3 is CASSLDRLAGVSSTDTQYF. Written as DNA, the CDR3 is TGCGCCAGCAGCTTGGATCGGCTAGCGGGAGTCTCTAGCACAGATACGCAGTATTTT.

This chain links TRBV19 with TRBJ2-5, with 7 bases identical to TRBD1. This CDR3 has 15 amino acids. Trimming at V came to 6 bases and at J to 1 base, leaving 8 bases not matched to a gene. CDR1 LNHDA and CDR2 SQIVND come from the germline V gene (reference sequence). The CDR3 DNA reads TGTGCCAGTAGAAAGAGGACAGGACTCCAAGAGACCCAGTACTTC. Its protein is CASRKRTGLQETQYF. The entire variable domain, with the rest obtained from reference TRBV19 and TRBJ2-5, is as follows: DGGITQSPKYLFRKEGQNVTLSCEQNLNHDAMYWYRQDPGQGLRLIYYSQIVNDFQKGDIAEGYSVSREKKESFPLTVTSAQKNPTAFYLCASRKRTGLQETQYFGPGTRLLVL.

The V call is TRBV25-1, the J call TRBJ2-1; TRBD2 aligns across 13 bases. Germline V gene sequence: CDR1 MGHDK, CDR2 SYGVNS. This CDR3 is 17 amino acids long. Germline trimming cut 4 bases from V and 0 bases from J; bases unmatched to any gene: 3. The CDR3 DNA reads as TGTGCCAGCAGTGGAAGGACTAGCGGGAGCTCCTACAATGAGCAGTTCTTC. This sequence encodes CASSGRTSGSSYNEQFF.

The CDR3 loop is CASSSMGEDGYTF. CDR3 bases: TGCGCCAGCAGCTCAATGGGGGAAGATGGCTACACCTTC. The V call is TRBV5-1, the J call TRBJ1-2; the D gene is possibly TRBD1 (5 bases). Trimming cost V 3 bases and J 6 bases, with 12 bases left between them. This CDR3 comprises 13 residues. The V gene's germline CDR1 is SGHRS and CDR2 YFSETQ.

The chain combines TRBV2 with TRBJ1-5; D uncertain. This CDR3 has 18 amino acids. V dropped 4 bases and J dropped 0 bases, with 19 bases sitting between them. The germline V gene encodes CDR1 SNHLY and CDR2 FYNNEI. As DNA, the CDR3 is TGTGCCAGCAGTGGTCTTCAGCTTCCCCCTTATAGCAATCAGCCCCAGCATTTT. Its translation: CASSGLQLPPYSNQPQHF. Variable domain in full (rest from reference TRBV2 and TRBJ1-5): EPEVTQTPSHQVTQMGQEVILRCVPISNHLYFYWYRQILGQKVEFLVSFYNNEISEKSEIFDDQFSVERPDGSNFTLKIRSTKLEDSAMYFCASSGLQLPPYSNQPQHFGDGTRLSIL.

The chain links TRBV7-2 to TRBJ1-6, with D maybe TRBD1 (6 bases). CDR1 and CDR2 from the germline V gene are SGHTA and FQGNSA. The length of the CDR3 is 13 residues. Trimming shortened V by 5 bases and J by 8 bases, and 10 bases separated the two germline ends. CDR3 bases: TGTGCCAGCAGCCACAGGGATTATTCACCCCTCCACTTT. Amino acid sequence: CASSHRDYSPLHF. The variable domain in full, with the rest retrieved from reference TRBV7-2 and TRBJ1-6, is GAGVSQSPSNKVTEKGKDVELRCDPISGHTALYWYRQSLGQGLEFLIYFQGNSAPDKSGLPSDRFSAERTGGSVSTLTIQRTQQEDSAVYLCASSHRDYSPLHFGNGTRLTVT.